The rows below give T cell receptor beta chains drawn from one sample of a study of identical twins. TCRdb re-called the 5' RACE reads through MiXCR, storing one row per CDR3 protein. Altogether about 530,000 distinct CDR3 sequences are present, 15% being singletons, with the ten largest covering about 0.47%. These data are also associated with another study on yellow fever vaccine responses in identical twins.

Sequenced material: CD4+ T cells sorted from blood. The source is a woman under 30 in good health. CDR3s include the opening cysteine and the closing phenylalanine or tryptophan. Each record gives: D gene, V gene, J gene, clone size, CDR3 protein, CDR3 DNA. D genes are given only for firm matches. Not all rows give a size; the values are once, few, many and, for expanded clones, a class.

TRBD1	TRBV2	TRBJ2-2	few	CAIRGQMNTGELFF	TGTGCCATAAGGGGACAGATGAACACCGGGGAGCTGTTTTTT
TRBD2	TRBV10-3	TRBJ2-7	few	CAISAFGLAGGSYEQYF	TGTGCCATCAGTGCGTTCGGACTAGCGGGAGGGTCCTACGAGCAGTACTTC
NA	TRBV20-1	TRBJ2-5	few	CSARSETQYF	TGCAGTGCTAGGTCGGAGACCCAGTACTTC
NA	TRBV7-2	TRBJ2-4	few	CASSLMGPGENIQYF	TGTGCCAGCAGCTTAATGGGGCCGGGAGAAAACATTCAGTACTTC
TRBD2	TRBV20-1	TRBJ2-5	NA	CSARDLIWAGGSLTETQYF	TGCAGTGCTAGAGATTTGATCTGGGCTGGCGGGAGTCTCACAGAGACCCAGTACTTC
NA	TRBV12-3/TRBV12-4	TRBJ2-7	few	CASSPRVYEQYF	TGTGCCAGCAGTCCAAGGGTCTACGAGCAGTACTTC
NA	TRBV14	TRBJ2-6	NA	CASSKIPPGAGANVLTF	TGTGCCAGCAGCAAAATCCCACCTGGGGCTGGGGCCAACGTCCTGACTTTC
NA	TRBV2	TRBJ1-1	NA	CASRPGRATEAFF	TGTGCCAGCCGCCCAGGGAGAGCGACTGAAGCTTTCTTT
NA	TRBV5-6	TRBJ2-5	NA	CASSVKLPGRETQYF	TGTGCCAGCAGCGTAAAACTCCCAGGGCGAGAGACCCAGTACTTC
NA	TRBV4-1	TRBJ1-2	few	CASSQEKGNPRKYYGYTF	TGCGCCAGCAGCCAAGAGAAAGGAAATCCTCGGAAGTACTATGGCTACACCTTC
TRBD1	TRBV6-1	TRBJ2-7	NA	CASRGTGEYEQYF	TGTGCCAGCAGAGGGACAGGGGAATACGAGCAGTACTTC
TRBD1	TRBV5-1	TRBJ2-2	many	CASSLDRGDTGELFF	TGCGCCAGCAGCTTGGACAGGGGCGACACCGGGGAGCTGTTTTTT
NA	TRBV7-9	TRBJ2-7	few	CASSLGDALDEQYF	TGTGCCAGCAGCTTAGGAGACGCACTAGACGAGCAGTACTTC
NA	TRBV2	TRBJ2-1	few	CASSESRTEEQFF	TGTGCCAGCAGTGAATCCCGGACTGAGGAGCAGTTCTTC
TRBD2	TRBV7-8	TRBJ2-1	few	CASAGGMSEQFF	TGTGCCAGCGCGGGAGGGATGAGTGAGCAGTTCTTC
TRBD1	TRBV5-1	TRBJ2-3	few	CASSLQGAVRDTQYF	TGCGCCAGCAGCTTGCAGGGGGCCGTAAGAGATACGCAGTATTTT
NA	TRBV7-8	TRBJ2-7	few	CASSPSGRTGSQEQYF	TGTGCCAGCAGCCCGTCCGGGAGGACAGGGTCCCAGGAGCAGTACTTC
NA	TRBV12-3/TRBV12-4	TRBJ2-1	many	CASSFGPSYGEQFF	TGTGCCAGCAGTTTTGGCCCCTCGTATGGTGAGCAGTTCTTC
TRBD1	TRBV28	TRBJ1-2	NA	CASSLGDRVNYGYTF	TGTGCCAGCAGTTTAGGGGACAGGGTTAACTATGGCTACACCTTC
TRBD2	TRBV5-1	TRBJ2-3	many	CASNRGEVRTDTQYF	TGCGCCAGCAACCGGGGGGAGGTTCGCACAGATACGCAGTATTTT
NA	TRBV20-1	TRBJ2-5	NA	CSAPSPGETQYF	TGCAGTGCACCATCTCCGGGGGAGACCCAGTACTTC
TRBD2	TRBV7-9	TRBJ2-5	NA	CASSLMGELGGETQYF	TGTGCCAGCAGCTTAATGGGAGAACTCGGGGGGGAGACCCAGTACTTC
NA	TRBV24-1	TRBJ2-1	few	CATSDFGGRTYNEQFF	TGTGCCACCAGTGATTTTGGGGGGCGAACCTACAATGAGCAGTTCTTC
NA	TRBV6-1	TRBJ2-7	few	CASSASRDSFEQYF	TGTGCCAGCAGTGCGTCGCGGGACTCATTCGAGCAGTACTTC
TRBD2	TRBV12-3/TRBV12-4	TRBJ2-3	NA	CACSFSRLAGGLSTDTQYF	TGTGCCTGCAGTTTTTCGAGACTAGCGGGGGGACTTAGCACAGATACGCAGTATTTT
NA	TRBV20-1	TRBJ2-5	many	CSASNRFETQYF	TGCAGTGCTAGTAACAGGTTTGAGACCCAGTACTTC
TRBD1	TRBV5-1	TRBJ2-1	NA	CASTGQELGEQFF	TGCGCCAGCACGGGACAGGAGTTAGGTGAGCAGTTCTTC
NA	TRBV12-3/TRBV12-4	TRBJ1-2	many	CASSLSPSGGYTF	TGTGCCAGCAGTTTAAGTCCGAGCGGTGGCTACACCTTC
TRBD2	TRBV11-2	TRBJ2-1	many	CASSLVGGRGEQFF	TGTGCCAGCAGCTTAGTTGGCGGGAGGGGTGAGCAGTTCTTC
TRBD1	TRBV29-1	TRBJ2-3	few	CSVEGVSTGPKQGADTQYF	TGCAGCGTTGAAGGTGTTAGTACAGGGCCAAAACAGGGGGCAGATACGCAGTATTTT
NA	TRBV12-3/TRBV12-4	TRBJ2-5	many	CASSLGQRGETQYF	TGTGCCAGCAGTTTAGGGCAGCGTGGTGAGACCCAGTACTTC
NA	TRBV10-3	TRBJ2-1	few	CAIGITTYNEQFF	TGTGCCATCGGGATCACCACATACAATGAGCAGTTCTTC
NA	TRBV9	TRBJ1-4	few	CASSAPGLNNEKLFF	TGTGCCAGCAGCGCCCCCGGGCTAAACAATGAAAAACTGTTTTTT
NA	TRBV12-3/TRBV12-4	TRBJ2-1	few	CASSRRYNEQFF	TGTGCCAGCAGTCGGAGGTACAATGAGCAGTTCTTC
NA	TRBV5-1	TRBJ1-4	NA	CASSLASGALNEKLFF	TGCGCCAGCAGCTTGGCCTCAGGGGCCCTTAATGAAAAACTGTTTTTT